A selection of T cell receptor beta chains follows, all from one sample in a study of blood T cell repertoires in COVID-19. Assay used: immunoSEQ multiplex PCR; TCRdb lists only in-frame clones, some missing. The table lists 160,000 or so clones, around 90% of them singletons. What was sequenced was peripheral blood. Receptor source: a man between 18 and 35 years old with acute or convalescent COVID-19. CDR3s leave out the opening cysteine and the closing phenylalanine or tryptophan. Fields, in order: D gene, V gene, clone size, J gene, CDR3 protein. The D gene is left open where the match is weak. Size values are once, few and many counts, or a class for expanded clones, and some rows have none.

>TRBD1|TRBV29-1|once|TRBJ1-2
SVEGGTEFSNYGYT
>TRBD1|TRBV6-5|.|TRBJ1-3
ASRPGQGRDTIY
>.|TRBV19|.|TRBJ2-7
ASSMVQESSYEQY
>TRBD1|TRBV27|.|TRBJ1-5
ASSLQGALNQPQH
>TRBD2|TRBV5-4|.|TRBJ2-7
ASSLGTSGYSRY
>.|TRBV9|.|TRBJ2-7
ASSPGLDYYEQY
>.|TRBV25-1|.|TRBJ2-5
ASSEKDSLQETQY
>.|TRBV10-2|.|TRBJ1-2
ASRGSNYGYT
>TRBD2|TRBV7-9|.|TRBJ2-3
ASSLSAGGPADTQY
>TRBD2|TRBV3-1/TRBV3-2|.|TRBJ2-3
ASSQDGWSGGGTDTQY
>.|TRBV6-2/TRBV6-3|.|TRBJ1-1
ASSSPSRGAGTEAF
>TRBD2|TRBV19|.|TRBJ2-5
ASSILAGGQETQY
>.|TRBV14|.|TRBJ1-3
ASSKALSGAGNTIY
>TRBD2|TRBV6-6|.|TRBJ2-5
ASSLPASGISSVETQY